Reported below is one TCR beta chain. Its antigen is as yet unknown. The data derive from a study of cytomegalovirus exposure and HLA in healthy donors. Regarding the study as a whole: Overall, approximately 150 TCR beta chains were annotated as cytomegalovirus-associated. Earlier results showed most TCR beta V segments being productive about 87% or about 30% of the time.

V shed 3 bases and J 6 bases; nucleotides not matched to a gene: 6. Germline V gives CDR1 SNHLY, CDR2 FYNNEI. The CDR3 runs to 14 residues. These donors, healthy bone marrow donors, were studied. Primers: 60 Vbeta forward and 13 Jbeta reverse. Data came from immunoSEQ multiplex PCR; TCRdb stores just in-frame clones and leaves some out. This table has roughly 110,000 clones, roughly 80% appearing once. Sequencing was done on a sample of PBMCs. The source of this sequence is a man aged 25-45 years in good health and CMV-seronegative. V and J are TRBV2 and TRBJ2-7; 9 bases line up with TRBD2. The CDR3: CASSDRRGGLEQYF. CDR3 coding DNA: TGTGCCAGCAGTGATAGGCGGGGGGGGCTCGAGCAGTACTTC.